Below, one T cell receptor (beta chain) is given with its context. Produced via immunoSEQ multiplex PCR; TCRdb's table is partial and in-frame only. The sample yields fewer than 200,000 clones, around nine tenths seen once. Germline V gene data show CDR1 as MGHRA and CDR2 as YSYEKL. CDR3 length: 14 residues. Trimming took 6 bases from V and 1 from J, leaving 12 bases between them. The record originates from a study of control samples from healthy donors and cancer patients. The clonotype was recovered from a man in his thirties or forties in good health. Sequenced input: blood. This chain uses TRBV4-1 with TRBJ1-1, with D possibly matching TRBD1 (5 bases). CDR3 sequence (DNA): TGCGCCAGCAGACCGGGACTCTCGAACACTGAAGCTTTCTTT. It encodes CASRPGLSNTEAFF.